This T cell receptor (beta chain) came from a study of CD8 T cells in Susac syndrome. Per germline, CDR1 SGHTA and CDR2 FQGNSA. V was shortened by 3 bases and J by 4 bases, with 13 bases between the two germline ends. CDR3 length equals 15 residues. The study sequenced TCR beta in blood CD8+ and CD4+ T cells. The patients serving as multiple sclerosis controls were treatment-naive. They had stable or active relapsing-remitting disease and fulfilled revised McDonald criteria. TEMRA cells were enriched by FACS, and CD4+ and CD8+ T cells were negatively isolated. After extraction with the RNeasy kit, about 0.5 to 1 ug of the RNA was reverse transcribed using random hexamers. TCRdb re-called the immunoSEQ multiplex PCR reads with MiXCR, one entry per CDR3 protein. Of roughly 120,000 distinct CDR3 sequences in the sample, approximately 94% are singletons; the top ten hold approximately 0.12%.

Sequences were obtained from CD4+ T cells from PBMCs. The sequence came from a human donor with multiple sclerosis. This chain uses TRBV7-2 with TRBJ1-5; a possible D gene is TRBD1 (5 bases). The CDR3 protein is CASSFVREENQPQHF. CDR3 nucleotide sequence: TGTGCCAGCAGCTTTGTCAGGGAAGAGAATCAGCCCCAGCATTTT.